The 29 T cell receptor beta chains reported below all come from one sample, sequenced in a study of control samples from healthy donors and cancer patients. Libraries were prepared by immunoSEQ multiplex PCR; TCRdb keeps only in-frame clonotypes and omits some of them. The data contain 88,000 or so clones, around 94% of them seen just once; the ten biggest clones take up about 5%. The sample was blood. The receptors here all came from a young woman in good health.

Of note for this clone: At one of its ends the junction is not consistent with the germline gene, which may arise from a read error. Other DNA sequences in the same sample also yield this CDR3. The chain uses TRBV6-4 and TRBJ1-3; 9 nucleotides agree with TRBD1. This CDR3 has 18 residues. Germline CDR1 reads MRHNA; CDR2 reads SNTAGT. The CDR3 loop reads CASSDGGQGFFSGNTIYF. The CDR3 nucleotides are TGTGCCAGTAGTGACGGGGGACAGGGCTTCTTCTCTGGAAACACCATATATTTT.

This clone came up once. The chain couples TRBV5-5 to TRBJ1-4; TRBD1 matches at 7 bases. CDR1 and CDR2 from the germline V gene are SGHKS and YYEKEE (reference sequence). CDR3 size: 16 residues. V was pared by 5 bases and J by 7 bases, with 14 bases of the junction left unmatched. CDR3 coding DNA: TGTGCCAGCAGACTTCACGGAGGGGGCGCGTCTGAAAAACTGTTTTTT. As protein: CASRLHGGGASEKLFF.

The chain joins TRBV28 to TRBJ1-1, with unresolved D. With 11 bases removed from V and 4 bases from J, the gap between germline ends came to 17 bases. Germline loops: CDR1 MDHEN, CDR2 SYDVKM. CDR3 length: 13 amino acids. The CDR3 region is CALTPVGPTEAFF. CDR3 DNA sequence: TGTGCCCTTACGCCTGTAGGGCCCACTGAAGCTTTCTTT.

This rearrangement joins TRBV3-1 (or the pseudogene TRBV3-2) to TRBJ2-5; TRBD2 matches at 14 bases. The junction had 4 bases not matched to a gene; V was cut back by 3 bases and J by 4 bases. The CDR3 runs 16 residues. Germline CDR1 and CDR2: LGHDT and YNNKEL (reference sequence). The CDR3 is CASSQGLAGARETQYF. CDR3 bases: TGTGCCAGCAGCCAGGGACTAGCGGGAGCAAGAGAGACCCAGTACTTC.

V is TRBV12-3 or TRBV12-4 and J is TRBJ1-1; D is unresolved. This CDR3 has 11 amino acids. With 7 bases removed from V and 6 bases from J, the gap between germline ends came to 9 bases. CDR3 coding DNA: TGTGCCAGCAAACAGTCCTCTGAAGCTTTCTTT. This sequence encodes CASKQSSEAFF.

The V gene is TRBV20-1, the J gene TRBJ2-6; D not resolved. The CDR3 runs to 15 residues. Germline values: CDR1 DFQATT, CDR2 SNEGSKA (reference sequence). The V end lost 3 bases, the J end lost 0 bases, and 9 bases lay between the germline ends. In nucleotides, the CDR3 is TGCAGTGCTAGTCAATTCGCCTCTGGGGCCAACGTCCTGACTTTC. It translates to CSASQFASGANVLTF.

The chain couples TRBV19 to TRBJ1-1; a weak D match, TRBD1 (5 bases). There are 15 residues in the CDR3. CDR1 and CDR2 (germline): LNHDA, SQIVND (reference sequence). V lost 5 bases and J lost 6, with 19 bases in between. CDR3 DNA sequence: TGTGCCAGTAGTTTAGGGACGGCCCTGGGACCTGAAGCTTTCTTT. It encodes CASSLGTALGPEAFF.

The rearrangement joins TRBV4-3 to TRBJ2-3, with D unresolved. The germline V gene has CDR1 LGHNA and CDR2 YSLEER. V lost 0 bases and J 4 bases, leaving 14 bases between the germline ends. This CDR3 is built from 16 residues. The CDR3, as DNA: TGCGCCAGCAGCCAAGACCCACTTACAATTCCAGATACGCAGTATTTT. Translation gives CASSQDPLTIPDTQYF.

This chain uses TRBV4-2 with TRBJ2-3; a possible D gene is TRBD2 (6 bases). The V end lost 3 bases, the J end lost 3 bases, and 16 bases lay between the germline ends. The CDR3 length is 16 residues. Germline V lookup: CDR1 LGHNA, CDR2 YNFKEQ. The CDR3 DNA reads TGTGCCAGCAGCCAGGCCCAGGGACTCTTAACAGATACGCAGTATTTT. It translates to CASSQAQGLLTDTQYF.

V gene TRBV4-1 combines with J gene TRBJ2-6; 7 bases are a match to TRBD1. Germline V CDR1 and CDR2: MGHRA, YSYEKL. This CDR3 is 18 amino acids long. Trimming cost V 5 bases and J 4 bases; bases outside gene matches: 14. The CDR3 DNA sequence: TGCGCCAGCAGCGGCAGACAGGGAGAAGGTGCCGGGGCCAACGTCCTGACTTTC. Translated: CASSGRQGEGAGANVLTF.

This clone has just one count. This sequence joins TRBV28 and TRBJ2-4; TRBD1 agrees at 7 bases. Trimming removed 6 bases from V and 1 base from J; junction bases left unmatched: 6. Germline CDR1 MDHEN, CDR2 SYDVKM. The length of the CDR3 is 15 residues. CDR3 sequence (DNA): TGTGCCAGCAGCCTCCCGGACAGGGCCAAAAACATTCAGTACTTC. It yields the protein CASSLPDRAKNIQYF.

This clone was counted only a few times. CDR3 bases: TGCGCCAGCAGACAGGGACAGGGCATAGAGCAGTACTTC. Its translation is CASRQGQGIEQYF. V is TRBV5-1 and J is TRBJ2-7; TRBD1 agrees at 9 bases. This CDR3 is built from 13 residues. Germline CDR1 reads SGHRS; CDR2 reads YFSETQ. V shed 5 bases and J 7 bases; nucleotides not matched to a gene: 7.

The genes are TRBV3-1 (or the pseudogene TRBV3-2) and TRBJ1-5; D remains ambiguous. Germline V gene sequence: CDR1 LGHDT, CDR2 YNNKEL (reference sequence). V gave up 3 bases and J gave up 7 bases, with 13 bases separating them. The CDR3 covers 14 residues. The CDR3 reads CASSHDPGDQPQHF. The DNA for the CDR3 is TGTGCCAGCAGCCACGACCCGGGTGACCAGCCCCAGCATTTT.

The chain couples TRBV7-2 to TRBJ2-7; 7 bases are a match to TRBD1. Looked up from germline, CDR1 is SGHTA and CDR2 is FQGNSA. The CDR3 spans 13 residues. Losses at the gene ends were 3 bases for V and 4 bases for J; bases not matched to a gene: 3. For the CDR3, the DNA is TGTGCCAGCAGCTTGGCACAGGGGTACGAGCAGTACTTC. Protein product: CASSLAQGYEQYF.

V gene TRBV2 combines with J gene TRBJ1-4, with D possibly matching TRBD1 (6 bases). Per the germline V gene, CDR1 is SNHLY and CDR2 is FYNNEI. The CDR3 runs to 17 residues. With 7 bases removed from V and 7 bases from J, the gap between germline ends came to 25 bases. Here the CDR3 DNA reads TGTGCCAGCATGCCCGGGACACAGCCACTCGCGGGTGAAAAACTGTTTTTT. It translates to CASMPGTQPLAGEKLFF.

This clone has just one count. The gene calls are TRBV9 and TRBJ2-5; no firm D call. The V gene's germline CDR1 is SGDLS and CDR2 YYNGEE. V was trimmed by 2 bases and J by 2 bases, leaving 13 bases between them. The CDR3 is 15 residues long. The CDR3 bases are TGTGCCAGCAGCGTCGGATGGAGAGATCAAGAGACCCAGTACTTC. Protein product: CASSVGWRDQETQYF.

The gene calls are TRBV6-6 and TRBJ2-2; TRBD1 is a possible D gene (6 bases). V shed 6 bases and J shed 3 bases, with 17 bases lying between them. Germline V gene data show CDR1 as MNHNY and CDR2 as SVGAGI (reference sequence). The CDR3 is 16 amino acids. For the CDR3, the DNA is TGTGCCAGCAGCCCCCGGACAGCCAGAGACACCGGGGAGCTGTTTTTT. Its protein is CASSPRTARDTGELFF.

V and J are TRBV9 and TRBJ1-4; D gene ambiguous. Trimming shortened V by 2 bases and J by 3 bases, and 11 bases separated the two germline ends. CDR3 length: 15 residues. Germline CDR1 and CDR2: SGDLS and YYNGEE. CDR3: CASSVKGMANEKLFF. The CDR3 region has the DNA TGTGCCAGCAGCGTCAAGGGTATGGCTAATGAAAAACTGTTTTTT. Together with reference TRBV9 and TRBJ1-4, the CDR3 gives the full variable domain: DSGVTQTPKHLITATGQRVTLRCSPRSGDLSVYWYQQSLDQGLQFLIQYYNGEERAKGNILERFSAQQFPDLHSELNLSSLELGDSALYFCASSVKGMANEKLFFGSGTQLSVL.

The chain combines TRBV2 with TRBJ2-2, with a possible D match to TRBD1 (5 bases). Trimming pared 4 bases from V and 2 bases from J, leaving 14 bases between. Germline values: CDR1 SNHLY, CDR2 FYNNEI. This CDR3 comprises 16 residues. The CDR3 loop is CASSVWAGPNTGELFF. Here the CDR3 DNA reads TGTGCCAGCAGTGTGTGGGCAGGGCCAAACACCGGGGAGCTGTTTTTT.

The rearrangement links TRBV6-2 or TRBV6-3 to TRBJ2-5; 12 nucleotides align to TRBD2. The CDR3 is 15 residues long. Trimming at V came to 5 bases and at J to 3 bases, leaving 4 bases not matched to a gene. The V gene's germline CDR1 is MNHEY and CDR2 SVGEGT. CDR3 in amino acids: CASSATSGGKETQYF. Here the CDR3 DNA reads TGTGCCAGCAGTGCCACTAGCGGGGGGAAAGAGACCCAGTACTTC.

The chain joins TRBV6-5 to TRBJ1-1; D uncertain. V was cut by 4 bases and J by 3 bases, with 6 bases left in between. CDR1 is MNHEY, CDR2 SVGAGI, per germline. The CDR3 runs to 12 residues. The CDR3 DNA sequence: TGTGCCAGCAGTTTCCGGGACACTGAAGCTTTCTTT. Amino acid sequence: CASSFRDTEAFF.

V is TRBV5-1 and J is TRBJ2-6; TRBD1 might be the D (6 bases). The CDR3 is 15 amino acids. The V and J ends lost 3 bases and 2 bases respectively, with 9 bases between them. Germline values: CDR1 SGHRS, CDR2 YFSETQ. CDR3 DNA sequence: TGCGCCAGCAGCTACCGGACAGCTGGGGCCAACGTCCTGACTTTC. Protein product: CASSYRTAGANVLTF.

The chain is built from TRBV28 and TRBJ1-5; 9 bases align to TRBD1. J was trimmed by 5 bases and V by 8 bases; bases with no gene match: 7. The CDR3 runs 14 residues. CDR1 is MDHEN and CDR2 is SYDVKM in the germline V gene. The CDR3 DNA is TGTGCCAGCCGTACAGGGGGCCCGGATCAGCCCCAGCATTTT. It yields the protein CASRTGGPDQPQHF.

The genes are TRBV7-8 and TRBJ2-7, with a tentative D call TRBD2 (7 bases). The CDR3 has 16 amino acids. With 5 bases removed from V and 1 base from J, the gap between germline ends came to 18 bases. The germline V gene encodes CDR1 SGHVS and CDR2 FQNEAQ. CDR3 bases: TGTGCCAGCAGCACCTCGGCGGGGGCCGAATCCTACGAGCAGTACTTC. This gives the protein CASSTSAGAESYEQYF.

Here the CDR3 DNA reads TGTGCCAGCAGCCAAGCCCCTTTGTTGGGAAATTCACCCCTCCACTTT. Translating gives CASSQAPLLGNSPLHF. V and J are TRBV14 and TRBJ1-6; D remains unclear. The CDR3 has 16 amino acids. Trimming took 1 base from V and 7 from J, leaving 14 bases between them. CDR1 and CDR2 from the germline V gene are SGHDN and FVKESK.

The chain has TRBV28 and TRBJ1-6, with D perhaps TRBD1 (6 bases). The CDR3 consists of 17 residues. V lost 3 bases to trimming and J lost 0 bases, with 12 bases between them. Germline CDR1 is MDHEN and CDR2 is SYDVKM. The CDR3 nucleotides read TGTGCCAGCAGTTTTTCCCAGGGGAGCTCCTATAATTCACCCCTCCACTTT. It codes for CASSFSQGSSYNSPLHF.

The CDR3, as DNA: TGTGCCACCGGGACAACCCACTACGAGCAGTACTTC. It yields the protein CATGTTHYEQYF. The chain recombines TRBV6-6 with TRBJ2-7; maybe TRBD1 (6 bases). Trimming shortened V by 10 bases and J by 3 bases, and 13 bases separated the two germline ends. The CDR3 consists of 12 residues. Germline CDR1 and CDR2: MNHNY and SVGAGI (reference sequence).

This clone was observed a few times. The gene calls are TRBV3-1 (or the pseudogene TRBV3-2) and TRBJ2-7, with TRBD1 as a possible D gene (6 bases). The CDR3 runs to 16 residues. Germline V gene sequence: CDR1 LGHDT, CDR2 YNNKEL (reference sequence). Trimming stripped 1 base from V and 2 bases from J, with 15 bases between. CDR3 sequence (DNA): TGTGCCAGCAGCCAAGGGTCTCAGGGGTCTACCTACGAGCAGTACTTC. This codes for CASSQGSQGSTYEQYF.

In its sample, this clone was seen once. The V gene is TRBV24-1, the J gene TRBJ1-5; D is possibly TRBD1 (6 bases). Per the germline V gene, CDR1 is KGHDR and CDR2 is SFDVKD. This CDR3 spans 15 amino acids. Deletions cut 4 bases from V and 1 base from J, with 10 bases between. CDR3 region: CATSDGDKSNQPQHF. In DNA, the CDR3 is TGTGCCACCAGTGACGGGGACAAGAGCAATCAGCCCCAGCATTTT.